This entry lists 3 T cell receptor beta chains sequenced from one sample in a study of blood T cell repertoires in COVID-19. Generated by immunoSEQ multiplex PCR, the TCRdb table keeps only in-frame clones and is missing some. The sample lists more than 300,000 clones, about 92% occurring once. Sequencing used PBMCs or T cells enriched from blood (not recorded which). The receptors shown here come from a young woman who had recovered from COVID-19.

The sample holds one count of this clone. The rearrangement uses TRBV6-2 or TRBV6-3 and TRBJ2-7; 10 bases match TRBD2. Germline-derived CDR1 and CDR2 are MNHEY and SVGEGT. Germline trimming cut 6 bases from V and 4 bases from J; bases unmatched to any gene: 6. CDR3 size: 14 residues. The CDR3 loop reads CASSDSGGTYEQYF. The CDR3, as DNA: TGTGCCAGCAGCGATAGCGGGGGGACTTACGAGCAGTACTTC.

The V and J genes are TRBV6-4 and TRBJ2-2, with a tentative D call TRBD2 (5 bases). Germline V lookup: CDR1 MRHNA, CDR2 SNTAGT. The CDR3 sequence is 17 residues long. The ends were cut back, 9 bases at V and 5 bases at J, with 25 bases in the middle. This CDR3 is CARRLLGWGGLTGELFF. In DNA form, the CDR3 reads TGTGCCAGACGACTACTGGGTTGGGGTGGGTTGACCGGGGAGCTGTTTTTT.

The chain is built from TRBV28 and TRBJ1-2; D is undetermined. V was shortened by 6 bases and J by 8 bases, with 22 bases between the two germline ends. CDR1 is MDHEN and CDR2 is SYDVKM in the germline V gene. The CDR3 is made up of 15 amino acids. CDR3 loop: CASSLTYNGAQGYTF. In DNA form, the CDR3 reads TGTGCCAGCAGCTTAACGTACAATGGAGCTCAGGGCTACACCTTC.